This T cell receptor (beta chain) is from a study of CD8 T cells in ankylosing spondylitis. Whole-study results and caveats: Previous work reported some of these motif variants in the synovial fluid and blood of reactive arthritis. As reported, disease-linked clones showed significant enrichment in matched ankylosing spondylitis synovial fluid.

This clonotype was seen only a few times. Its cognate antigen is unknown. Each CDR3 protein is one row after TCRdb ran MiXCR on the 5' RACE reads. The sample consists of around 250,000 distinct CDR3 sequences, 15% to 20% of them appearing once. The specimen was blood, either unsorted or a sorted T cell fraction (not recorded which). The TCR originated in a male donor with ankylosing spondylitis or in good health (not recorded which).

CDR3 nucleotide sequence: TGCAGCGTTGATGGGTGGAGAGTGAGCTCCTACAATGAGCAGTTCTTC. The encoded protein is CSVDGWRVSSYNEQFF. The rearrangement links TRBV29-1 to TRBJ2-1, with D uncertain. The V and J ends lost 3 bases and 0 bases respectively, with 15 bases between them. CDR1 is SQVTM, CDR2 ANQGSEA, per germline. The CDR3 consists of 16 residues.